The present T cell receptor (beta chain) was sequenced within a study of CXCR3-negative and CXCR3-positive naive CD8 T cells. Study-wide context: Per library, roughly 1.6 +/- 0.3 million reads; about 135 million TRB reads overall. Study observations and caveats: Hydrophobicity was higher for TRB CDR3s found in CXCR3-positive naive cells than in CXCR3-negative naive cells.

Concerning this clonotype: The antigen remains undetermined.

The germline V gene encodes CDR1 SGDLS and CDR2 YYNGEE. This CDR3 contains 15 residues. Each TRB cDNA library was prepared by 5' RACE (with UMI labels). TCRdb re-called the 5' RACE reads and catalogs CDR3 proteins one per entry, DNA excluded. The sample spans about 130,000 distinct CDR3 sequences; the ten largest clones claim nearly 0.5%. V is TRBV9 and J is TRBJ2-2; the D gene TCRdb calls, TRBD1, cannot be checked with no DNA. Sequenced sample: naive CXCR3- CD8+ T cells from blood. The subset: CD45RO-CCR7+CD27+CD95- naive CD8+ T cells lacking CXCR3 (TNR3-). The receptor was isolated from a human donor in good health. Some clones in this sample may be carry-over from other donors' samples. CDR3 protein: CASCPGGANTGELFF.